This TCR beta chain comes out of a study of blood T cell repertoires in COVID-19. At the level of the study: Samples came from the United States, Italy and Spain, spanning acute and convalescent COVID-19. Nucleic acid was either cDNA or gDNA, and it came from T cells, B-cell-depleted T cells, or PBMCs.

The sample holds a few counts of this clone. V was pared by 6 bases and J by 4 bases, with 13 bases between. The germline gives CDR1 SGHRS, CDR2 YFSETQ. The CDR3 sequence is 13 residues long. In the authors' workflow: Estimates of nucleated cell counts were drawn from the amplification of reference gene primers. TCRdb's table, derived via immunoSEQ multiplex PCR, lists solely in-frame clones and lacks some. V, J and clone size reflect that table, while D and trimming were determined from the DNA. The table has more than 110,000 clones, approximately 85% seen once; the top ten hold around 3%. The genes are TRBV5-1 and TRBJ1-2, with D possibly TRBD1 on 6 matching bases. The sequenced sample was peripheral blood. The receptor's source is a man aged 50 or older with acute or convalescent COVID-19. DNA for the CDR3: TGCGCCAGCAAAACCTCGACAGGCTATGGCTACACCTTC. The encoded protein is CASKTSTGYGYTF.